The 30 T cell receptor beta chains listed next were all sequenced from one sample in a study of T cell repertoires in cytomegalovirus infection. Using its own MiXCR run on the reads, TCRdb lists one record per CDR3 protein. In the table there are 490,000 or so distinct CDR3 sequences, roughly 12% of which are singletons. Sample: PBMCs. The receptor source for this set is a human donor in good health (CMV status not recorded). Some clones in this sample may be carry-over from other donors' samples.

The chain is built from TRBV29-1 and TRBJ2-2, with 10 bases fitting TRBD1. This CDR3 region has 14 residues. CDR1 SQVTM and CDR2 ANQGSEA come from the germline V gene. Trimming removed 7 bases from V and 4 bases from J; junction bases left unmatched: 6. In DNA form, the CDR3 reads TGCAGCGGGGACAGGGGAGGGTCCACCGGGGAGCTGTTTTTT. Its translation: CSGDRGGSTGELFF.

This clonotype was counted only a few times. This chain links TRBV7-9 with TRBJ1-5, with D unclear. This CDR3 has 14 residues. V was clipped by 3 bases and J by 3 bases, with 9 bases between them. The germline gives CDR1 SEHNR, CDR2 FQNEAQ (reference sequence). CDR3 protein: CASSFGSPNQPQHF. DNA for the CDR3: TGTGCCAGCAGCTTCGGCAGTCCCAATCAGCCCCAGCATTTT.

This clonotype was picked up many times. The genes are TRBV7-2 and TRBJ1-2, with unresolved D. The germline gives CDR1 SGHTA, CDR2 FQGNSA. V was pared by 5 bases and J by 4 bases, with 11 bases between. The CDR3 is made up of 13 amino acids. CDR3 sequence: CASSGHSLYGYTF. The CDR3 bases are TGTGCCAGCAGCGGGCACAGCCTCTATGGCTACACCTTC.

Written as DNA, the CDR3 is TGTGCCAGCAGTTATATGGAGTCCCAGCATTTT. Amino acid sequence: CASSYMESQHF. V usage is TRBV6-2 or TRBV6-3 and J usage is TRBJ1-5, with D unclear. The CDR3 has 11 residues. Trimming stripped 3 bases from V and 11 bases from J, with 8 bases between. The germline CDR1 and CDR2 sequences are MNHEY and SVGEGT.

Regarding this clonotype: A much larger clone is a single base away; this may be a read error. CDR3 bases: TGTTCCAGCAGTTACAGGGAACCCGGGGAGCTGTTTTTT. Protein product: CSSSYREPGELFF. The chain joins TRBV6-6 to TRBJ2-2, with D perhaps TRBD1 (6 bases). The CDR3 contains 13 residues. Germline V CDR1 and CDR2: MNHNY, SVGAGI (reference sequence).

This clonotype was counted many times. The rearrangement joins TRBV7-9 to TRBJ1-4, with a possible D match to TRBD1 (6 bases). CDR1 is SEHNR, CDR2 FQNEAQ, per germline (reference sequence). V was trimmed by 5 bases and J by 8 bases, leaving 15 bases between them. This CDR3 comprises 14 residues. The CDR3 nucleotides are TGTGCCAGCAGCAGCCAGGGGTCGGGGGAAAAACTGTTTTTT. It encodes CASSSQGSGEKLFF.

This chain links TRBV5-4 with TRBJ1-6; no clear D gene. The V and J ends lost 9 bases and 7 bases respectively, with 14 bases between them. The CDR3 loop spans 13 amino acids. Germline V gene lookup returns CDR1 SGHNT and CDR2 YYREEE (reference sequence). CDR3 in DNA: TGTGCCACTACCGGCGGGCGCAATTCACCCCTCCACTTT. Translated, it gives CATTGGRNSPLHF.

This clonotype was found many times. This chain connects TRBV5-5 to TRBJ2-7; 15 bases are a match to TRBD2. Germline values: CDR1 SGHKS, CDR2 YYEKEE (reference sequence). Trimming at V came to 0 bases and at J to 5 bases, leaving 6 bases not matched to a gene. The CDR3 covers 17 residues. The CDR3 coding sequence is TGTGCCAGCAGCTTGGTGGGACTAGCGGGAGGTGGAGACGAGCAGTACTTC. This gives the protein CASSLVGLAGGGDEQYF.

This clonotype was counted ten times or more. J is TRBJ2-7 and V is TRBV4-1; maybe TRBD1 (6 bases). The V and J ends lost 4 bases and 0 bases respectively, with 10 bases between them. CDR3 length: 14 residues. The germline V gene encodes CDR1 MGHRA and CDR2 YSYEKL. DNA of the CDR3: TGCGCCAGCAGCCCGACAGGCCACTCCTACGAGCAGTACTTC. Its protein product is CASSPTGHSYEQYF.

This clonotype was recorded many times. The CDR3: CASGEQGKQYF. In DNA form, the CDR3 reads TGTGCCAGCGGCGAACAGGGCAAGCAGTACTTC. The chain is built from TRBV6-6 and TRBJ2-7; maybe TRBD1 (6 bases). The V gene lost 8 bases and the J gene lost 8 bases, with 13 bases spanning the gap. The CDR3 has 11 amino acids. CDR1 is MNHNY, CDR2 SVGAGI, per germline (reference sequence).

At least ten counts were recorded for this clonotype. The chain uses TRBV7-3 and TRBJ1-4, with no clear D. The CDR3 sequence is 15 residues long. The ends were cut back, 0 bases at V and 8 bases at J, with 13 bases in the middle. Germline values: CDR1 SGHTA, CDR2 FQGTGA. The CDR3 reads CASSLTLGRPEKLFF. Written as DNA, the CDR3 is TGTGCCAGCAGCTTAACTTTAGGCCGTCCGGAAAAACTGTTTTTT.

This clonotype was observed many times. The gene calls are TRBV28 and TRBJ1-5; the match to TRBD1 covers 7 bases. V lost 10 bases and J lost 7; bases outside the gene matches: 10. This CDR3 has 13 amino acids. The V gene's germline CDR1 is MDHEN and CDR2 SYDVKM. The CDR3 here is CAICRDRRQPQHF. As DNA, the CDR3 is TGTGCCATCTGTCGGGACAGACGGCAGCCCCAGCATTTT.

This clonotype came up a few times. Germline and junction disagree at one end, which may indicate a read error. V usage is TRBV4-1 and J usage is TRBJ1-6, with a possible D match to TRBD1 (5 bases). This CDR3 region has 17 residues. From germline, CDR1 is MGHRA and CDR2 YSYEKL. The CDR3, as DNA: TGCGCCAGCAGACAAGCGCTCACCAAAAGGGGTAATTCACCCCTCCACTTT. Translation: CASRQALTKRGNSPLHF.

This clonotype was seen many times. The V gene is TRBV7-2, the J gene TRBJ2-7; 7 positions match TRBD2. The CDR3 runs to 14 residues. The ends lost 1 base at V and 2 bases at J; junction bases unmatched: 2. Germline-derived CDR1 and CDR2 are SGHTA and FQGNSA. CDR3 nucleotides: TGTGCCAGCAGCTTAGGGGGGGGAGCCTACGAGCAGTACTTC. This sequence encodes CASSLGGGAYEQYF. Supplemented by reference TRBV7-2 and TRBJ2-7, the full variable domain reads GAGVSQSPSNKVTEKGKDVELRCDPISGHTALYWYRQSLGQGLEFLIYFQGNSAPDKSGLPSDRFSAERTGGSVSTLTIQRTQQEDSAVYLCASSLGGGAYEQYFGPGTRLTVT.

To note about this clonotype: A junction end diverges from the germline sequence, so it may reflect a read error. This rearrangement joins TRBV5-1 to TRBJ1-5; D ambiguous. Germline V CDR1 and CDR2: SGHRS, YFSETQ. The CDR3 covers 15 residues. Here the CDR3 DNA reads TGCGCCAGCTGCTTGGTCGGTACAGAGGGTCAGCCCCAGCATTTT. This translates into CASCLVGTEGQPQHF.

V and J are TRBV10-3 and TRBJ2-7; tentatively, D is TRBD2 (6 bases). CDR1 ENHRY and CDR2 SYGVKD come from the germline V gene. The length of the CDR3 is 13 residues. The ends were cut back, 4 bases at V and 3 bases at J, with 10 bases in the middle. CDR3 nucleotides: TGTGCCATCAGTGGGGTTAGCGGCTACGAGCAGTACTTC. Its protein product is CAISGVSGYEQYF.

There are many counts of this clonotype. This sequence joins TRBV12-3 or TRBV12-4 and TRBJ2-7; 11 bases match TRBD2. This CDR3 region has 16 residues. V lost 5 bases, J lost 3 bases, and 9 bases stayed unmatched. Written as DNA, the CDR3 is TGTGCCAGCAGTCCCCACCTAACTAGCGGGAGCTACGAGCAGTACTTC. Protein: CASSPHLTSGSYEQYF.

Concerning this clonotype itself: This may be a read error: a much more frequent sequence differs by one nucleotide. The chain has TRBV5-8 and TRBJ2-7; a weak D match, TRBD2 (6 bases). The CDR3 contains 14 residues. Trimming removed 9 bases from V and 1 base from J, with 17 bases in between. Germline loops: CDR1 SGHTS, CDR2 YDEGEE. The CDR3 sequence is CANLRGGTSYEQYF. In DNA form, the CDR3 reads TGTGCCAACCTACGTGGGGGGACTTCCTACGAGCAGTACTTC. Full variable domain (missing parts from reference TRBV5-8 and TRBJ2-7): EAGVTQSPTHLIKTRGQQATLRCSPISGHTSVYWYQQALGLGLQFLLWYDEGEERNRGNFPPRFSGRQFPNYSSELNVNALELEDSALYLCANLRGGTSYEQYFGPGTRLTVT.

V and J are TRBV28 and TRBJ2-7; 7 positions agree with TRBD1. Unmatched junction bases numbered 6, after V lost 5 bases and J lost 5 bases. This CDR3 region has 13 residues. Germline values: CDR1 MDHEN, CDR2 SYDVKM. The CDR3: CASSLRDSDEQYV. Written as DNA, the CDR3 is TGTGCCAGCAGTCTAAGGGACAGTGACGAGCAGTACGTC.

This clonotype has just a few counts. The V and J genes are TRBV29-1 and TRBJ2-1; D perhaps matches TRBD2 (6 bases). CDR1 SQVTM and CDR2 ANQGSEA come from the germline V gene. This CDR3 is 16 amino acids long. V shed 2 bases and J shed 0 bases, with 14 bases lying between them. CDR3 sequence (DNA): TGCAGCGTTGAAACCGGCGGGGTGGGCTCCTACAATGAGCAGTTCTTC. Translation gives CSVETGGVGSYNEQFF.

In its sample, this clonotype was seen a few times. The rearrangement joins TRBV3-1 to TRBJ2-7; tentatively, D is TRBD1 (5 bases). CDR1 and CDR2 (germline): LGHDT, YNNKEL (reference sequence). V lost 1 base, J lost 6 bases, and 13 bases lay in between. The CDR3 covers 14 residues. The CDR3 coding sequence is TGTGCCAGCAGCCAAGGTAGCAGGGCTGGCGAGCAGTACTTC. Protein: CASSQGSRAGEQYF.

This clonotype was seen at least ten times. J is TRBJ2-5 and V is TRBV28; possibly TRBD1 for D (5 bases). Trimming removed 3 bases from V and 0 bases from J, with 20 bases in between. CDR1 and CDR2 from the germline V gene are MDHEN and SYDVKM. This CDR3 has 18 residues. CDR3 amino acids: CASSFHPADSKDQETQYF. The CDR3 region has the DNA TGTGCCAGCAGTTTTCACCCCGCCGACAGTAAAGACCAAGAGACCCAGTACTTC. Drawing the rest from reference TRBV28 and TRBJ2-5, the complete variable domain is DVKVTQSSRYLVKRTGEKVFLECVQDMDHENMFWYRQDPGLGLRLIYFSYDVKMKEKGDIPEGYSVSREKKERFSLILESASTNQTSMYLCASSFHPADSKDQETQYFGPGTRLLVL.

In its sample, this clonotype was seen many times. This CDR3 reads CATSRVNREGYEQYF. The DNA of the CDR3 is TGTGCCACCAGCAGAGTTAACAGGGAAGGCTACGAGCAGTACTTC. The rearrangement links TRBV15 to TRBJ2-7; tentatively, D is TRBD1 (6 bases). V lost 1 base, J lost 3 bases, and 13 bases lay in between. The CDR3 totals 15 residues. Germline CDR1 LNHNV, CDR2 YYDKDF (reference sequence). Supplemented by reference TRBV15 and TRBJ2-7, the full variable domain reads DAMVIQNPRYQVTQFGKPVTLSCSQTLNHNVMYWYQQKSSQAPKLLFHYYDKDFNNEADTPDNFQSRRPNTSFCFLDIRSPGLGDTAMYLCATSRVNREGYEQYFGPGTRLTVT.

The CDR3 DNA follows: TGCGCCAGCAGCCGCCAGGGGACAACTAATGAAAAACTGTTTTTT. The encoded protein is CASSRQGTTNEKLFF. The chain uses TRBV5-1 and TRBJ1-4; possible D gene TRBD1, 6 bases. V was clipped by 4 bases and J by 0 bases, with 10 bases between them. The CDR3 is made up of 15 amino acids. The germline V gene encodes CDR1 SGHRS and CDR2 YFSETQ.

This clonotype was found many times. The chain joins TRBV5-5 to TRBJ1-1; D ambiguous. Trimming shortened V by 2 bases and J by 3 bases, and 11 bases separated the two germline ends. CDR3 length: 14 residues. Germline V gene sequence: CDR1 SGHKS, CDR2 YYEKEE (reference sequence). The CDR3 nucleotides are TGTGCCAGCAGCTTTCAGCCCGGGGACACTGAAGCTTTCTTT. Protein sequence: CASSFQPGDTEAFF.

The chain couples TRBV7-6 to TRBJ2-1; 8 bases agree with TRBD1. The CDR3 sequence is 17 residues long. Germline V CDR1 and CDR2: SGHVS, FNYEAQ. After removal of 4 bases from V and 5 bases from J, the junction contained 13 bases not matched to a gene. The CDR3 region is CASSYLLLTGENNEQFF. CDR3 DNA: TGTGCCAGCAGCTACCTCCTCTTGACAGGGGAAAACAATGAGCAGTTCTTC.

This clonotype was counted only a few times. This clone may be a read error of a much larger clone one base away. This chain links TRBV12-3 or TRBV12-4 with TRBJ1-3, with D hard to call. Between the trimmed V and J ends, which lost 7 bases and 0 bases, there was a span of 7 bases. The CDR3 covers 13 residues. CDR3: CASKGTSGNTIYF. The CDR3 nucleotides read TGTGCCAGCAAGGGCACCTCTGGAAACACCATATATTTT.

This clonotype was picked up a small number of times. V is TRBV19 and J is TRBJ2-1; 11 positions match TRBD2. This CDR3 contains 17 residues. Unmatched junction bases numbered 5, after V lost 4 bases and J lost 0 bases. The germline V gene has CDR1 LNHDA and CDR2 SQIVND (reference sequence). The CDR3 is CASSTSGGISSYNEQFF. CDR3 sequence (DNA): TGTGCCAGTAGTACTAGCGGGGGGATTAGCTCCTACAATGAGCAGTTCTTC.

This clonotype occurred many times. The chain is built from TRBV7-2 and TRBJ2-1, with a weak D call TRBD2 (5 bases). Germline assignment: CDR1 SGHTA and CDR2 FQGNSA. This CDR3 contains 17 residues. Trimming cost V 2 bases and J 4 bases, with 18 bases left between them. CDR3 sequence reads: CASSLNGRVIAYNEQFF. Written as DNA, the CDR3 is TGTGCCAGCAGCTTAAATGGGCGGGTCATAGCTTACAATGAGCAGTTCTTC.

Regarding this clonotype: The conserved phenylalanine or tryptophan is not found at the CDR3 terminus, so this likely reflects a read error. The chain is built from TRBV4-2 and TRBJ2-7, with D tentatively TRBD1 or TRBD2 (5 bases each). The ends were cut back, 0 bases at V and 1 base at J, with 7 bases in the middle. The CDR3 contains 14 residues. Germline V gives CDR1 LGHNA, CDR2 YNFKEQ. The CDR3 region is CASSQEGRSYEQYL. The CDR3 bases are TGTGCCAGCAGCCAAGAGGGACGGTCCTACGAGCAGTACCTC.